One and the same sample provided the 22 T cell receptor beta chains below, sequenced in a study of T cell responses to AZD1222 COVID-19 vaccine. This table comes from immunoSEQ multiplex PCR, and its TCRdb copy is limited to in-frame clones, with some not included. The top ten clones hold 3% to 5% of a sample with about 170,000 clones, more than 80% of them seen once. The sample in question was peripheral blood, obtained on day 0 of AZD1222 vaccination. Source of these receptors: an adult in good health.

In its sample, this clone was seen once. J is TRBJ2-1 and V is TRBV10-3; 10 bases agree with TRBD1. The ends lost 7 bases at V and 4 bases at J; junction bases unmatched: 7. Germline V gives CDR1 ENHRY, CDR2 SYGVKD. The CDR3 totals 15 residues. The CDR3 region is CAITGGQGVYNEQFF. CDR3 bases: TGTGCCATCACCGGAGGACAGGGGGTTTACAATGAGCAGTTCTTC.

The genes are TRBV10-2 and TRBJ1-2, with a possible D match to TRBD1 (5 bases). The V and J ends lost 6 bases and 2 bases respectively, with 7 bases between them. The CDR3 is made up of 12 amino acids. Germline CDR1 and CDR2: WSHSY and SAAADI. The CDR3 protein is CASRQVNYGYTF. DNA for the CDR3: TGCGCCAGCAGACAGGTCAACTATGGCTACACCTTC.

This chain joins TRBV5-1 and TRBJ2-2; no firm D call. The CDR3 covers 14 residues. Germline V CDR1 and CDR2: SGHRS, YFSETQ. V shed 3 bases and J shed 0 bases, with 6 bases lying between them. CDR3 nucleotide sequence: TGCGCCAGCAGCTGGGGATCGAACACCGGGGAGCTGTTTTTT. Translated: CASSWGSNTGELFF.

A single count supports this clone. The chain is built from TRBV11-2 and TRBJ1-4; TRBD1 agrees at 9 bases. V dropped 5 bases and J dropped 8; count of bases not matched to a gene: 6. The germline gives CDR1 SGHAT, CDR2 FQNNGV. The CDR3 spans 14 residues. In nucleotides, the CDR3 is TGTGCCAGCAGCCCCGGGACAGGGACCGAAAAACTGTTTTTT. Residues: CASSPGTGTEKLFF.

The V call is TRBV19, the J call TRBJ2-5; TRBD1 or TRBD2 may be the D gene (5 bases each). Germline CDR1 and CDR2: LNHDA and SQIVND (reference sequence). CDR3 length: 13 amino acids. Trimming left V 8 bases short and J 2 bases short, with 12 bases between. Here the CDR3 reads CASLGRLQETQYF. The DNA for the CDR3 is TGTGCCAGTCTGGGACGGTTACAAGAGACCCAGTACTTC.

The rearrangement joins TRBV5-4 to TRBJ2-7, with a possible D match to TRBD1 (6 bases). The CDR3 extends over 15 amino acids. The ends were cut back, 1 base at V and 4 bases at J, with 15 bases in the middle. CDR1 SGHNT and CDR2 YYREEE come from the germline V gene (reference sequence). The CDR3, as DNA: TGTGCCAGCAGCTTGTCGGGGACATTGTTTTACGAGCAGTACTTC. Translating it yields CASSLSGTLFYEQYF.

This chain connects TRBV5-4 to TRBJ1-6; 11 bases agree with TRBD1. The germline V gene encodes CDR1 SGHNT and CDR2 YYREEE (reference sequence). The CDR3 has 15 residues. The V segment lost 2 bases and the J segment 7 bases; nucleotides outside the gene matches: 2. CDR3: CASSFRDRGNSPLHF. The DNA of the CDR3 is TGTGCCAGCAGCTTCCGGGACAGGGGGAATTCACCCCTCCACTTT.

The CDR3: CASSDSQGPESDTQYF. The DNA for the CDR3 is TGTGCCAGCAGTGATTCACAGGGGCCCGAGTCGGATACGCAGTATTTT. The chain couples TRBV2 to TRBJ2-3; the match to TRBD1 covers 7 bases. In germline, CDR1 is SNHLY, CDR2 FYNNEI. CDR3 size: 16 residues. The V segment lost 3 bases and the J segment 6 bases; nucleotides outside the gene matches: 12.

V gene TRBV6-5 combines with J gene TRBJ1-1; D gene ambiguous. The V end lost 10 bases, the J end lost 0 bases, and 12 bases lay between the germline ends. Looked up from germline, CDR1 is MNHEY and CDR2 is SVGAGI. The CDR3 has 13 amino acids. The CDR3 reads CATKGRLNTEAFF. The CDR3 DNA reads as TGTGCCACCAAAGGACGCCTGAACACTGAAGCTTTCTTT.

This clone was detected a few times. This chain links TRBV6-2 or TRBV6-3 with TRBJ2-7, with TRBD1 matching over 9 bases. Germline lookup yields CDR1 MNHEY and CDR2 SVGEGT. V shed 6 bases and J 5 bases; nucleotides not matched to a gene: 23. The CDR3 runs to 19 residues. The CDR3 loop reads CASSRAPGNRGRKVHEQYF. The CDR3 coding sequence is TGTGCCAGCAGCCGAGCCCCGGGGAACAGGGGGCGAAAGGTCCACGAGCAGTACTTC.

This chain uses TRBV7-9 with TRBJ2-4, with D perhaps matching TRBD1 (6 bases). CDR3 size: 15 residues. Per the germline V gene, CDR1 is SEHNR and CDR2 is FQNEAQ (reference sequence). The V and J ends lost 5 bases and 0 bases respectively, with 11 bases between them. The CDR3 reads CASSATGLAKNIQYF. In DNA, the CDR3 is TGTGCCAGCAGCGCCACAGGGCTAGCCAAAAACATTCAGTACTTC.

The chain uses TRBV6-5 and TRBJ2-5; no clear D gene. The V end lost 5 bases, the J end lost 0 bases, and 10 bases lay between the germline ends. The CDR3 length is 14 residues. Germline CDR1 is MNHEY and CDR2 is SVGAGI. For the CDR3, the DNA is TGTGCCAGCAGTCCTATCGAACACCAAGAGACCCAGTACTTC. Its protein is CASSPIEHQETQYF.

The rearrangement uses TRBV2 and TRBJ1-1; possible D gene TRBD1, 5 bases. Per germline, CDR1 SNHLY and CDR2 FYNNEI. Trimming pared 3 bases from V and 6 bases from J, leaving 11 bases between. The CDR3 is 13 residues long. The CDR3 sequence: CASSDREAPEAFF. The CDR3 bases are TGTGCCAGCAGTGACAGGGAGGCCCCTGAAGCTTTCTTT.

The V and J genes are TRBV2 and TRBJ1-2, with D uncertain. V shed 2 bases and J shed 2 bases, with 15 bases lying between them. In germline, CDR1 is SNHLY, CDR2 FYNNEI. The CDR3 consists of 16 residues. Written as DNA, the CDR3 is TGTGCCAGCAGTGAAAGGAATCTGATAGGCAACTATGGCTACACCTTC. Translated: CASSERNLIGNYGYTF.

V gene TRBV27 combines with J gene TRBJ2-1; the D call may be TRBD1 or TRBD2 (5 bases each). V lost 1 base and J lost 0, with 10 bases in between. This CDR3 is built from 16 residues. CDR1 is MNHEY and CDR2 is SMNVEV in the germline V gene (reference sequence). The CDR3 is CASSLWGMPSYNEQFF. The CDR3 region has the DNA TGTGCCAGCAGTTTATGGGGGATGCCCTCCTACAATGAGCAGTTCTTC.

The V call is TRBV18, the J call TRBJ2-5; the D gene is possibly TRBD2 (6 bases). V shed 6 bases and J shed 7 bases, with 18 bases lying between them. The CDR3 runs to 14 residues. CDR1 is KGHSH and CDR2 is LQKENI in the germline V gene. CDR3 protein: CASSPSGPVGTQYF. The CDR3 DNA sequence: TGTGCCAGCTCCCCGAGCGGGCCCGTGGGGACCCAGTACTTC. The full variable domain, its missing parts supplied by reference TRBV18 and TRBJ2-5, is NAGVMQNPRHLVRRRGQEARLRCSPMKGHSHVYWYRQLPEEGLKFMVYLQKENIIDESGMPKERFSAEFPKEGPSILRIQQVVRGDSAAYFCASSPSGPVGTQYFGPGTRLLVL.

The chain carries TRBV25-1 and TRBJ2-2, with TRBD1 matching over 9 bases. The CDR3 runs 14 residues. The V gene's germline CDR1 is MGHDK and CDR2 SYGVNS. With V trimmed by 8 bases and J by 6 bases, 7 bases remained unmatched. CDR3: CASSGQGLPGELFF. CDR3 DNA sequence: TGTGCCAGCTCGGGACAGGGTCTTCCCGGGGAGCTGTTTTTT.

The chain couples TRBV27 to TRBJ1-2, with 8 positions matching TRBD1. The CDR3 length is 13 residues. With V trimmed by 4 bases and J by 8 bases, 6 bases remained unmatched. Germline lookup yields CDR1 MNHEY and CDR2 SMNVEV (reference sequence). The chain's CDR3 is CASSYQGAWGYTF. Written as DNA, the CDR3 is TGTGCCAGCAGTTATCAGGGGGCGTGGGGCTACACCTTC.

The chain uses TRBV18 and TRBJ1-1, with 7 bases aligning to TRBD1. CDR1 is KGHSH, CDR2 LQKENI, per germline. The CDR3 totals 14 residues. V was clipped by 5 bases and J by 1 base; unmatched bases: 4. For the CDR3, the DNA is TGTGCCAGCTCAGTACGACAGGGGAACACTGAAGCTTTCTTT. Amino acids: CASSVRQGNTEAFF.

This chain connects TRBV2 to TRBJ1-2; D unresolved. Trimming cost V 4 bases and J 0 bases, with 6 bases left between them. Germline values: CDR1 SNHLY, CDR2 FYNNEI. CDR3 length: 13 residues. DNA for the CDR3: TGTGCCAGCAGTGTGTCAGCTAACTATGGCTACACCTTC. It codes for CASSVSANYGYTF.

The rearrangement links TRBV5-1 to TRBJ2-3; no clear D gene. Germline V gene sequence: CDR1 SGHRS, CDR2 YFSETQ. The length of the CDR3 is 15 residues. V was clipped by 0 bases and J by 6 bases, with 14 bases between them. CDR3 loop: CASSLGVWNWDTQYF. CDR3 sequence (DNA): TGCGCCAGCAGCTTGGGAGTGTGGAACTGGGATACGCAGTATTTT. The variable domain in full, completed from reference TRBV5-1 and TRBJ2-3, reads KAGVTQTPRYLIKTRGQQVTLSCSPISGHRSVSWYQQTPGQGLQFLFEYFSETQRNKGNFPGRFSGRQFSNSRSEMNVSTLELGDSALYLCASSLGVWNWDTQYFGPGTRLTVL.

The chain is built from TRBV19 and TRBJ2-7; D is possibly TRBD2 (5 bases). V dropped 3 bases and J dropped 5 bases, with 14 bases sitting between them. The CDR3 is made up of 14 amino acids. CDR1 and CDR2 (germline): LNHDA, SQIVND (reference sequence). CDR3 protein: CASSMEGSGNEQYF. CDR3 nucleotides: TGTGCCAGTAGTATGGAAGGGAGTGGAAACGAGCAGTACTTC.